This TCR beta chain derives from a study of T cells in Graves' hyperthyroidism and ophthalmopathy. This clonotype came up a few times. PBMCs came from 8.5 to 10 ml fresh peripheral blood. Researchers took RNA transcripts and amplified the TCR beta CDR3 regions from them. Researchers ran a first-round RT-PCR on the TCR CDR3 using the HTBI primer set. Each CDR3 protein is one row after TCRdb ran MiXCR on the multiplex PCR reads. The sample shows about 710,000 distinct CDR3 sequences, roughly 15% of them seen only once. Material for sequencing was blood. The TCR comes from a man between 18 and 35 years old with Graves' hyperthyroidism.

The CDR3: CASSIGQASYEQYF. CDR3 DNA sequence: TGTGCCAGTAGTATAGGACAGGCGTCCTACGAGCAGTACTTC. This sequence joins TRBV19 and TRBJ2-7; D might be TRBD1 (6 bases). In germline, CDR1 is LNHDA, CDR2 SQIVND (reference sequence). The CDR3 has 14 residues. V dropped 1 base and J dropped 1 base, with 8 bases sitting between them.